This T cell receptor beta chain was retrieved from a study of T-cell reconstitution after alpha-beta-depleted transplantation in children (dated by TCRdb to about 2016). Concerning the study at large: Using TCR repertoire profiling, the study followed T-cell immune reconstitution in a quantitative way in children after TCRalphabeta/CD19-depleted allogeneic hematopoietic cell transplantation. The investigation overall reported the following: Over subsequent months, a decline in hyperexpanded clone frequencies was noted, and after one year, T-cell counts and TCRbeta diversity were mostly ascribed to newly produced T cells. About two months after transplant, the apparently early recovery of alphabetaT-cell counts reportedly depended on just several hundred clones that had expanded rapidly and came from non-depleted graft cells. In some patients, the high TCRbeta diversity seen at day 60 was put down to recipient T cells and intrathymic progenitors that had survived conditioning.

Libraries were built with PCR. TCRdb names Illumina HiSeq 2500 as the instrument used. TCR library preparation used molecular barcoding, with unique molecular identifiers applied to normalize quantification of the TCRbeta repertoire. TCRdb reprocessing: public reads trimmed at Q25 with fastp, clones called with MiXCR, in-frame beta chains kept. One record per CDR3 amino acid sequence lists the most common genes and DNA. Counted in this sample were around 700,000 distinct CDR3 sequences; around 14% of them appeared once. The top ten hold around 0.79% of the sample. At the junction V is shortened by 0 bases and J by 7 bases, with 13 bases in between. CDR1 and CDR2 (LNHNV, YYDKDF) derive from the germline V gene (reference sequence). Taken from cysteine to phenylalanine, the CDR3 has 15 residues. The sequence is cut down to CDR3 DNA, 45 bases in frame from base 1. The treatment or condition label, read with the paper, signifies: allogeneic hematopoietic cell transplantation with graft depleted of TCRalphabeta T cells and CD19 B cells. Transplant recipients were children who received TCRalphabeta/CD19-depleted allogeneic hematopoietic cell grafts.

Regarding this clonotype: Its target antigen remains unknown. Base quality data are lacking; no much larger clone is found one base away.

Recombination connected TRBV15 to TRBJ2-1; TRBD1 is a possible D gene, resting on 5 matching bases. This specimen consisted of PBMCs, obtained before TCRalphabeta/CD19-depleted stem cell transplant. This TCR derives from a girl aged 2-10 years with congenital amegakaryocytic thrombocytopenia, due to receive a stem cell transplant. The DNA sequence is as follows: TGTGCCACCAGCAGAGATCCTTCCAGGGTAAATGAGCAGTTCTTC. This gives the protein CATSRDPSRVNEQFF.